A selection of T cell receptor beta chains follows, all from one sample in a study of cytomegalovirus exposure and HLA in healthy donors. Profiling relied on immunoSEQ multiplex PCR, and the TCRdb table lists in-frame clones only, not all of them. Of roughly 54,000 clones detected, about 73% appear once; the ten largest clones hold approximately 19%. What was sequenced was PBMCs. The receptors originated from a woman aged 60-70 years in good health and CMV-seropositive. Both conserved end residues are part of each CDR3. The D gene is left open where the match is weak. Clone sizes are given selectively: once, few, many, or a class where the clone is expanded.

NA,NA,14,TRBJ1-1,TRBV7-2,TGTGCCAGCAGCCCGCGTCTTATGAACACTGAAGCTTTCTTT,CASSPRLMNTEAFF
NA,NA,16,TRBJ1-5,TRBV6-5,TGTGCCAGCAGTTACTCATCCTCAGGGGCCAATCAGCCCCAGCATTTT,CASSYSSSGANQPQHF
once,NA,13,TRBJ2-5,TRBV7-2,TGTGCCAGCAGCGGGGCCGCCCAAGAGACCCAGTACTTC,CASSGAAQETQYF
NA,TRBD1,18,TRBJ1-6,TRBV18,TGTGCCAGCTCACCACGACCGGGACAGGGGACGAATAATTCACCCCTCCACTTT,CASSPRPGQGTNNSPLHF
few,NA,13,TRBJ1-1,TRBV5-5,TGTGCCAGCAGCTTGGGGACAACTTTAGGCGCTTTCTTT,CASSLGTTLGAFF
NA,TRBD2,14,TRBJ2-1,TRBV13,TGTGCCAGCAAACTAGCGGGATCCTACAATGAGCAGTTCTTC,CASKLAGSYNEQFF
NA,NA,13,TRBJ1-5,TRBV5-5,TGTGCCAGCGGCCCCTGGGGGCGTCAGCCCCAGCATTTT,CASGPWGRQPQHF
NA,NA,13,TRBJ2-3,TRBV30,TGTGCCTGGAGTTGGCTAGCGACAGATACGCAGTATTTT,CAWSWLATDTQYF
NA,TRBD2,17,TRBJ2-7,TRBV4-3,TGCGCCAGCAGCCAAGATCTAGCGGGGGCCATCTCCTACGAGCAGTACTTC,CASSQDLAGAISYEQYF
few,NA,14,TRBJ1-1,TRBV5-5,TGTGCCAGCAGCTTGGCCGGGACTGGCAGAGAAGCTTTCTTT,CASSLAGTGREAFF
NA,NA,17,TRBJ1-1,TRBV28,TGTGCCAGCAGTTTTTTAGGTCGGGGGGGGCCAAACACTGAAGCTTTCTTT,CASSFLGRGGPNTEAFF
NA,NA,13,TRBJ2-7,TRBV18,TGTGCCAGCTCACCGACGGAGTCCTACGAGCAGTACTTC,CASSPTESYEQYF
NA,NA,12,TRBJ2-1,TRBV30,TGTGCCTGGGCGCCCCCAAACAATGAGCAGTTCTTC,CAWAPPNNEQFF
few,NA,11,TRBJ1-2,TRBV29-1,TGCAGCGTTGCAGACAGGTTAGGCTACACCTTC,CSVADRLGYTF
NA,NA,14,TRBJ1-1,TRBV30,TGTGCCTGGAGTATAGGACTACCGAACACTGAAGCTTTCTTT,CAWSIGLPNTEAFF
NA,NA,12,TRBJ2-4,TRBV6-4,TGTGCCAGCAATGGGCAGGAAAACATTCAGTACTTC,CASNGQENIQYF
NA,TRBD2,14,TRBJ2-1,TRBV19,TGTGCCAGTAGTTCAGGCGGGGGGGCCGGCGAGCAGTTCTTC,CASSSGGGAGEQFF
few,NA,19,TRBJ1-2,TRBV7-9,TGTGCCAGCAGCTTAGACGGGGGAGTAGGAGGCGACATCGACTATGGCTACACCTTC,CASSLDGGVGGDIDYGYTF
NA,TRBD1,11,TRBJ1-2,TRBV20-1,TGCAGTGCGAAGCGACAGGGACAGGACTGCTTC,CSAKRQGQDCF
once,NA,15,TRBJ2-4,TRBV5-6,TGTGCCAGCACTGGCGGAGTCTTAGCCAAAAACATTCAGTACTTC,CASTGGVLAKNIQYF
few,NA,14,TRBJ1-2,TRBV14,TGTGCCAGCAGCCTCGCGTCGGGGGTCTATGGCTACACCTTC,CASSLASGVYGYTF
few,NA,12,TRBJ1-2,TRBV2,TGTGCCAGCAGTCGGAGCAGGGGTGGCTACACCTTC,CASSRSRGGYTF
NA,TRBD1,15,TRBJ1-6,TRBV2,TGTGCCAGCAGTGCTAGACAGGGGATGGATTCACCCCTCCACTTT,CASSARQGMDSPLHF
NA,NA,18,TRBJ2-7,TRBV18,TGTGCCAGCTCAATATCGCTAGACCGGGAGCAAAGGGCCTACGAGCAGTACTTC,CASSISLDREQRAYEQYF
few,NA,14,TRBJ2-2,TRBV19,TGTGCCAGTAGTATAGACAGAAACACCGGGGAGCTGTTTTTT,CASSIDRNTGELFF